This T cell receptor beta chain was documented in a study of blood T cells in healthy people across ages (dated by TCRdb to the mid-2010s). As for the study more broadly: In model experiments, template switching captured roughly one uniquely barcoded TCR beta cDNA molecule for every two T cells. Using deep sequencing normalized with unique cDNA molecular identifiers, the study measured how TCR beta repertoire diversity changes with age. Four age groups were formed from the donors: young (average roughly 15 years), middle-aged (around 39), aged (around 68) and long-lived (approximately 80). To avoid experimental bias, donors of different ages were spread randomly across the sequencing lanes. For two donors (one aged 18 to 29 and one aged 80 or older), the study analyzed two additional independent replicas of 1 million unique cDNA reads from the same blood draw.

As regards this clonotype: The target of this receptor is not known. No much larger clonotype is one base removed from it; base qualities were not supplied.

What the study reported, not specific to this receptor: Because the CMV infection status of the donors was unknown, age-related changes in expanded clonotypes may potentially have been confounded. Estimates of total diversity from one million sequenced T cells were regarded as lower bounds and underestimates. Observed TCR beta diversity per million T cells fell roughly linearly with age, and a significant reduction was already apparent by age around 40. Compared with the aged group, the long-lived group had more naive CD4+ T cells, fewer expanded clones and increased TCR diversity, a pattern suggesting age selection. The percentage of naive T cells measured by flow cytometry correlated strongly with observed TCR beta diversity. Bulk unsorted PBMC profiling prevented conclusive comparison of naive and antigen-experienced compartments.

Preparation of the library involved 5' RACE. The run used an Illumina HiSeq 2500. The second PCR ran for about 6 to 12 cycles and used a J-beta primer mix along with a sample-barcoded 5' primer. A unique molecular identifier was introduced onto each TCR beta cDNA molecule by a template-switch 5' adaptor carrying 12 random nucleotides. Each sample yielded at least 3 million CDR3-containing paired-end reads. All of the RNA was converted into first-strand cDNA using the Mint cDNA synthesis kit, with a TRBC-specific oligonucleotide serving as the primer. Following uracil-DNA glycosylase treatment, a first 18-cycle PCR with universal primers M1SS and BC2_uni_R was performed on all cDNA. For the original study's pipeline: Each sample was normalized by randomly selecting 1 million high-quality reads, each carrying a distinct molecular identifier. Instead of being binned into consensus sequences, reads that shared molecular identifiers were thrown out. MiTCR, run with a Q25 quality threshold and the strictest error-elimination algorithm, handled CDR3 identification, clonotype clustering and error correction. A nonparametric unseen species model with Euler transformation was used to estimate a lower bound on total TCR beta diversity. In-frame beta chains were kept once TCRdb had trimmed the public reads at Q25 with fastp and called clones with MiXCR. Rows with one shared CDR3 protein collapse into an entry with the most common genes and DNA. TCRdb's processing, not the authors', yielded these V and J calls. The sample includes over 1.5 million distinct CDR3 sequences, with around half observed a single time. The leading ten clones occupy over 2% of the sample.

The donors were roughly 38 Caucasian individuals from Russia, aged roughly 6 to 90 years, who were systemically healthy. About 9.6 milliliters of peripheral blood were collected from each donor into EDTA-treated Vacutainer tubes. Ficoll-Paque density-gradient centrifugation was used to isolate PBMCs, with at least 6.5 million per sample. Trizol reagent was used to extract total RNA from the PBMCs, yielding at least 5 micrograms per sample. Naive CD45RAhigh/CD27high T cell percentages were measured by flow cytometry on a PBMC aliquot from every donor. This sequence was found in a woman in her 40s in good health. Sample: blood.

The CDR3 region: CASSYSGVSDTQYF. The nucleotide sequence reads as follows: TGTGCCAGCAGTTACTCGGGGGTTTCAGATACGCAGTATTTT. The chain employs TRBV6-5 and TRBJ2-3; the D gene cannot be resolved beyond TRBD1 or TRBD2, each matching 5 bases. As encoded in the germline V gene, CDR1 is MNHEY while CDR2 is SVGAGI. The CDR3 numbers 14 residues from cysteine through phenylalanine. The read is trimmed to its CDR3 DNA, 42 bases read in frame from base 1. V sheds 0 bases and J sheds 4 bases, leaving 8 bases between their ends.